This note documents a single T cell receptor beta chain sequence. The antigen remains unidentified. This CDR3 is 17 amino acids long. V lost 6 bases, J lost 4 bases, and 17 bases stayed unmatched. From germline, CDR1 is SNHLY and CDR2 FYNNEI. Quantitative barcoded 5'-RACE was used to prepare TCR beta libraries. Each CDR3 protein gets one entry after TCRdb re-called the 5' RACE reads with MiXCR. Of 200,000 to 300,000 distinct CDR3 sequences detected, about 11% appear once; the ten largest clones hold around 2.6%. The record originates from a study of CD8 T cells in ankylosing spondylitis. Study results and limitations: Previous work reported some of these motif variants in the synovial fluid and blood of reactive arthritis. There was a TCR beta motif, made of fewer than 10 highly homologous variants, that appeared characteristic of ankylosing spondylitis blood.

The sequence was collected from a male donor with ankylosing spondylitis or in good health (not recorded which). The genes are TRBV2 and TRBJ2-7; TRBD1 matches 8 bases. The sequencing input was blood, either unsorted or a sorted T cell fraction (not recorded which). CDR3 protein: CASSSGPQGAGLYEQYF. The CDR3 DNA follows: TGTGCCAGCAGCTCCGGTCCCCAGGGGGCGGGGTTGTACGAGCAGTACTTC.